The source of this T cell receptor (beta chain) is a study of T cells after posttransplantation cyclophosphamide. The CDR3 loop spans 15 amino acids. The germline V gene encodes CDR1 SGHRS and CDR2 YFSETQ. After removal of 4 bases from V and 7 bases from J, the junction contained 10 bases not matched to a gene. Produced via immunoSEQ multiplex PCR; TCRdb's table is partial and in-frame only. The table shows 50,000 to 65,000 clones, with roughly 86% occurring only once. This clone was detected a few times. The source material was PBMCs. The receptor was derived from a man younger than 40 with a blood cancer, CMV-positive, and with a related stem cell donor. This chain connects TRBV5-1 to TRBJ2-7; 11 bases line up with TRBD1. The CDR3 reads CASSGTGGDFGEQYF. CDR3 nucleotides: TGCGCCAGCAGCGGGACAGGGGGAGATTTTGGAGAGCAGTACTTC.